The 18 T cell receptor beta chains below were found in one sample sequenced in a study of T-cell memory formation after mild COVID-19 (TCRdb year 2021). The library was generated by 5' RACE. Sequencer: Illumina NovaSeq 6000. Clones were called with MiXCR by TCRdb after fastp trimmed the public reads at Q25, and only in-frame beta chains were retained. One record per CDR3 amino acid sequence lists the most common genes and DNA. The sample data list around 320,000 distinct CDR3 sequences, and 13% to 15% of these were observed just once. The ten biggest clones cover 21% of the sample. Sequencing was carried out using PBMCs or a T cell subset sorted from them (not recorded which). Source of these receptors: a man aged 18 to 30 who had mild COVID-19 (a few samples of this study predate the infection). The sample titles of this study are shuffled in the database, so cell type and time point are left out; the donor was told from shared clones.

This clonotype was seen only a few times. V is TRBV5-4 and J is TRBJ1-2, with D perhaps TRBD1 (5 bases). Trimming removed 0 bases at V and 3 bases at J, with 12 bases between. The germline gives CDR1 SGHNT, CDR2 YYREEE (reference sequence). This CDR3 has 15 amino acids. CDR3 in DNA: TGTGCCAGCAGCTTGGGAGGGCAGACAGACTATGGCTACACCTTC. Translating it yields CASSLGGQTDYGYTF.

The V and J genes are TRBV12-3 or TRBV12-4 and TRBJ2-3; 10 bases agree with TRBD1. The CDR3 totals 15 residues. After removal of 6 bases from V and 2 bases from J, the junction contained 5 bases not matched to a gene. CDR3 region: CASSVRQGATDTQYF. The CDR3, as DNA: TGTGCCAGCAGCGTGCGACAGGGGGCCACAGATACGCAGTATTTT.

The V call is TRBV6-4, the J call TRBJ2-1; D uncertain. The V and J ends lost 3 bases and 3 bases respectively, with 12 bases between them. The CDR3 loop spans 15 amino acids. Germline V gene sequence: CDR1 MRHNA, CDR2 SNTAGT. The CDR3 DNA reads as TGTGCCAGCAGTGAATATATTGGCAGCTACAATGAGCAGTTCTTC. This sequence encodes CASSEYIGSYNEQFF.

CDR3 protein: CASSLEGNEKLFF. The CDR3 DNA reads as TGTGCCAGCAGCTTAGAGGGGAATGAAAAACTGTTTTTT. V and J are TRBV13 and TRBJ1-4, with a weak D call TRBD1 (5 bases). V was clipped by 1 base and J by 5 bases, with 5 bases between them. Looked up from germline, CDR1 is PRHDT and CDR2 is FYEKMQ (reference sequence). The CDR3 totals 13 residues.

The chain links TRBV27 to TRBJ2-7, with a possible D match to TRBD1 (5 bases). The CDR3 spans 14 residues. Deletions cut 5 bases from V and 2 bases from J, with 13 bases between. CDR1 is MNHEY and CDR2 is SMNVEV in the germline V gene (reference sequence). The CDR3: CASSRSGHPYEQYV. CDR3 DNA sequence: TGTGCCAGCAGTCGGTCAGGACACCCCTACGAGCAGTACGTC.

The chain has TRBV24-1 and TRBJ1-2, with TRBD1 matching over 8 bases. Germline assignment: CDR1 KGHDR and CDR2 SFDVKD. V dropped 4 bases and J dropped 5; count of bases not matched to a gene: 8. This CDR3 contains 15 residues. The CDR3 nucleotides are TGTGCCACCAGTGACAACGACAGGGGAGGATATGGCTACACCTTC. It is translated as CATSDNDRGGYGYTF.

The chain combines TRBV5-1 with TRBJ2-2, with D uncertain. The CDR3 totals 12 residues. V dropped 2 bases and J dropped 7 bases, with 6 bases sitting between them. Germline CDR1 is SGHRS and CDR2 is YFSETQ. In DNA, the CDR3 is TGCGCCAGCAGCTTTAACCTCGGGGAGCTGTTTTTT. Its translation is CASSFNLGELFF. The full variable domain, completed using reference TRBV5-1 and TRBJ2-2, is KAGVTQTPRYLIKTRGQQVTLSCSPISGHRSVSWYQQTPGQGLQFLFEYFSETQRNKGNFPGRFSGRQFSNSRSEMNVSTLELGDSALYLCASSFNLGELFFGEGSRLTVL.

The sample holds a few counts of this clonotype. V is TRBV4-3 and J is TRBJ2-4, with TRBD2 as a possible D gene (5 bases). V lost 0 bases to trimming and J lost 7 bases, with 13 bases between them. CDR3 length: 15 residues. Germline V gene lookup returns CDR1 LGHNA and CDR2 YSLEER. The CDR3 region is CASSQDQGGENIQYF. The CDR3 DNA reads TGCGCCAGCAGCCAAGATCAAGGTGGGGAGAACATTCAGTACTTC.

This clonotype has just a few counts. CDR3 in amino acids: CASSSLLDGNTQYF. The CDR3 coding sequence is TGTGCCAGCAGTTCTCTCTTGGACGGAAATACGCAGTATTTT. V gene TRBV6-5 combines with J gene TRBJ2-3; D gene uncertain. The germline V gene has CDR1 MNHEY and CDR2 SVGAGI. Trimming took off 4 bases at V and 7 bases at J, with 15 bases between the two ends. The CDR3 sequence is 14 residues long.

This clonotype was observed a few times. The CDR3 DNA reads TGCGCCAGCAGCCGGCGGGGGCCCCCCATCCAGGAGCAGTTCTTC. It is translated as CASSRRGPPIQEQFF. The chain carries TRBV5-1 and TRBJ2-1; TRBD2 might be the D (7 bases). This CDR3 has 15 amino acids. Per germline, CDR1 SGHRS and CDR2 YFSETQ. Trimming stripped 4 bases from V and 10 bases from J, with 21 bases between.

This clonotype was detected a few times. V gene TRBV11-3 combines with J gene TRBJ2-1; D possibly corresponds to TRBD1 (7 bases). Germline V gene sequence: CDR1 SGHNT, CDR2 YENEEA. Trimming stripped 0 bases from V and 2 bases from J, with 17 bases between. There are 18 residues in the CDR3. The CDR3 sequence is CASSLDQGGSATYNEQFF. DNA for the CDR3: TGTGCCAGCAGCTTAGATCAGGGGGGCAGTGCCACCTACAATGAGCAGTTCTTC.

There are a few counts of this clonotype. The J gene is TRBJ2-2, the V gene TRBV20-1; 9 bases fit TRBD1. Trimming removed 5 bases from V and 5 bases from J; junction bases left unmatched: 9. The germline V gene has CDR1 DFQATT and CDR2 SNEGSKA (reference sequence). The CDR3 loop spans 15 amino acids. The CDR3 DNA is TGCAGTGCTGGTACAGGGGGCCCCAGGACCGGGGAGCTGTTTTTT. It specifies CSAGTGGPRTGELFF.

This clonotype was seen many times. This chain links TRBV20-1 with TRBJ1-3; no firm D call. The ends were cut back, 3 bases at V and 7 bases at J, with 10 bases in the middle. Germline V CDR1 and CDR2: DFQATT, SNEGSKA (reference sequence). The CDR3 totals 12 residues. The CDR3 sequence is CSASPDLNTIYF. The DNA for the CDR3 is TGCAGTGCTAGTCCGGATCTGAACACCATATATTTT.

V is TRBV12-3 or TRBV12-4 and J is TRBJ1-2; the D is unclear. This CDR3 region has 14 residues. V lost 6 bases and J 5 bases, leaving 16 bases between the germline ends. CDR3 sequence (DNA): TGTGCCAGCAGCCCTCGTGAGGTGCTGTATGGCTACACCTTC. The encoded protein is CASSPREVLYGYTF.

This clonotype was seen only once. V is TRBV6-2 or TRBV6-3 and J is TRBJ2-3; TRBD2 matches 7 bases. The J segment lost 2 bases and the V segment lost 7 bases, leaving 12 bases of the junction unmatched. Germline CDR1 MNHEY, CDR2 SVGEGT. The length of the CDR3 is 16 residues. The CDR3 coding sequence is TGTGCCAGCACCGCTATAGCGGGCTCACTCACAGATACGCAGTATTTT. The encoded protein is CASTAIAGSLTDTQYF.

The rearrangement uses TRBV6-1 and TRBJ2-3, with TRBD2 matching 9 bases. Germline V gene data show CDR1 as MNHNS and CDR2 as SASEGT. Losses at the gene ends were 7 bases for V and 6 bases for J; bases not matched to a gene: 17. There are 17 residues in the CDR3. CDR3 sequence: CASMRVTLGLAGDTQYF. The DNA of the CDR3 is TGTGCCAGCATGAGGGTCACATTGGGACTAGCAGGGGATACGCAGTATTTT.

This clonotype was counted between two and nine times. The chain has TRBV29-1 and TRBJ1-1; maybe TRBD1 (5 bases). From germline, CDR1 is SQVTM and CDR2 ANQGSEA. V lost 7 bases and J 4 bases, leaving 13 bases between the germline ends. The CDR3 has 12 residues. The CDR3 sequence: CSDQGYRTEAFF. The DNA for the CDR3 is TGCAGCGATCAGGGATATCGCACTGAAGCTTTCTTT.

This clonotype showed up just a few times. This chain connects TRBV5-6 to TRBJ2-7; 7 positions match TRBD1. The J segment lost 2 bases and the V segment lost 4 bases, leaving 6 bases of the junction unmatched. Germline V lookup: CDR1 SGHDT, CDR2 YYEEEE. This CDR3 region has 14 residues. Here the CDR3 DNA reads TGTGCCAGCAGCGACGGGACAGCCGCCTACGAGCAGTACGTC. This codes for CASSDGTAAYEQYV.